The 5 T cell receptor beta chains given below trace back to one sample, sequenced in a study of CD8+ T cells in alopecia areata. Reverse transcribed after extraction, RNA yielded cDNA as the sequencing template. Sequencing used immunoSEQ multiplex PCR; TCRdb keeps in-frame clones, though not all of them. The data show 150,000 or so clones, with approximately 45% seen just once and around 7% held by the top ten. Sequenced input: CD4+ T cells sorted from blood. All receptors come from a human donor with alopecia areata.

The rearrangement uses TRBV7-2 and TRBJ1-1, with a weak D call TRBD1 (5 bases). V lost 4 bases and J lost 7, with 10 bases in between. Per germline, CDR1 SGHTA and CDR2 FQGNSA. The CDR3 has 12 residues. The CDR3 DNA sequence: TGTGCCAGCAGCTCACGGGGGAATGAAGCTTTCTTT. Amino acid sequence: CASSSRGNEAFF.

This chain uses TRBV13 with TRBJ2-5; possibly TRBD1 or TRBD2 for D (5 bases each). CDR1 is PRHDT, CDR2 FYEKMQ, per germline (reference sequence). V was cut by 2 bases and J by 1 base, with 17 bases left in between. The CDR3 is 17 amino acids. Here the CDR3 DNA reads TGTGCCAGCAGCTTATATGGGGCGAGGGGCGGCCAAGAGACCCAGTACTTC. Translation: CASSLYGARGGQETQYF.

The chain recombines TRBV29-1 with TRBJ2-7; D tentatively reads TRBD1 or TRBD2 (5 bases each). Germline values: CDR1 SQVTM, CDR2 ANQGSEA. Trimming stripped 2 bases from V and 5 bases from J, with 10 bases between. The CDR3 length is 12 residues. In DNA, the CDR3 is TGCAGCGTTGAATCGCAGGGAGACGAGCAGTACTTC. Its translation: CSVESQGDEQYF.

The chain is built from TRBV15 and TRBJ2-3; D may be TRBD2 (5 bases). The length of the CDR3 is 13 residues. V was trimmed by 5 bases and J by 8 bases, leaving 14 bases between them. The V gene's germline CDR1 is LNHNV and CDR2 YYDKDF (reference sequence). CDR3 protein: CATSYRVAGTQYF. As DNA, the CDR3 is TGTGCCACCAGCTACCGGGTCGCGGGTACGCAGTATTTT.

The chain links TRBV18 to TRBJ1-1; 7 bases are a match to TRBD1. Germline V gene data show CDR1 as KGHSH and CDR2 as LQKENI. V shed 3 bases and J 5 bases; nucleotides not matched to a gene: 18. The CDR3 sequence is 18 residues long. CDR3 sequence (DNA): TGTGCCAGCTCACCCCAATGGACAGGAGGAAACATTCAGACTGAAGCTTTCTTT. It specifies CASSPQWTGGNIQTEAFF. Combining the CDR3 with reference TRBV18 and TRBJ1-1 gives the whole variable domain NAGVMQNPRHLVRRRGQEARLRCSPMKGHSHVYWYRQLPEEGLKFMVYLQKENIIDESGMPKERFSAEFPKEGPSILRIQQVVRGDSAAYFCASSPQWTGGNIQTEAFFGQGTRLTVV.